These 10 T cell receptor beta chains share one sample of origin, sequenced in a study of blood T cell repertoires in COVID-19. The table came from immunoSEQ multiplex PCR; TCRdb's copy has only in-frame clones and leaves some out. The sample gives about 130,000 clones, roughly 90% of which show up once; roughly 1.2% is in the top ten. Sequencing used peripheral blood. These TCRs come from a woman of 80 years or more with acute or convalescent COVID-19.

This clone was picked up one time. V and J are TRBV13 and TRBJ1-2; D possibly corresponds to TRBD1 (5 bases). The CDR3 totals 13 residues. Germline CDR1 reads PRHDT; CDR2 reads FYEKMQ (reference sequence). V lost 2 bases, J lost 7 bases, and 11 bases lay in between. The CDR3 sequence: CASSLPGWIGYTF. The CDR3 DNA is TGTGCCAGCAGCTTACCAGGGTGGATTGGCTACACCTTC.

The V gene is TRBV9, the J gene TRBJ2-7; TRBD1 agrees at 8 bases. Unmatched junction bases numbered 5, after V lost 3 bases and J lost 0 bases. Germline V gene data show CDR1 as SGDLS and CDR2 as YYNGEE. The CDR3 length is 15 residues. CDR3 protein: CASSAGQGSSYEQYF. The CDR3 coding sequence is TGTGCCAGCAGCGCCGGACAGGGAAGCTCCTACGAGCAGTACTTC.

CDR3 nucleotides: TGTGCCAGCAGCCTAGACGGTAACTATGGCTACACCTTC. Translated, it gives CASSLDGNYGYTF. V and J are TRBV12-3 or TRBV12-4 and TRBJ1-2; D remains unclear. This CDR3 is built from 13 residues. V was trimmed by 6 bases and J by 1 base, leaving 9 bases between them.

The chain carries TRBV19 and TRBJ1-1; D unresolved. The ends were cut back, 7 bases at V and 0 bases at J, with 15 bases in the middle. The length of the CDR3 is 15 residues. Germline values: CDR1 LNHDA, CDR2 SQIVND (reference sequence). CDR3 loop: CASNSRGRMNTEAFF. CDR3 coding DNA: TGTGCCAGTAACTCCCGTGGCAGGATGAACACTGAAGCTTTCTTT. Filled out from reference TRBV19 and TRBJ1-1, the complete variable domain reads DGGITQSPKYLFRKEGQNVTLSCEQNLNHDAMYWYRQDPGQGLRLIYYSQIVNDFQKGDIAEGYSVSREKKESFPLTVTSAQKNPTAFYLCASNSRGRMNTEAFFGQGTRLTVV.

This clone was seen a handful of times. The V call is TRBV2, the J call TRBJ2-7, with D possibly being TRBD2 (5 bases). V lost 3 bases, J lost 3 bases, and 9 bases lay in between. The CDR3 contains 13 residues. The germline CDR1 and CDR2 sequences are SNHLY and FYNNEI. This CDR3 is CASSEEVDYEQYF. The CDR3 bases are TGTGCCAGCAGTGAGGAGGTGGACTACGAGCAGTACTTC. Drawing the rest from reference TRBV2 and TRBJ2-7, the complete variable domain is EPEVTQTPSHQVTQMGQEVILRCVPISNHLYFYWYRQILGQKVEFLVSFYNNEISEKSEIFDDQFSVERPDGSNFTLKIRSTKLEDSAMYFCASSEEVDYEQYFGPGTRLTVT.

The chain employs TRBV5-4 and TRBJ2-2; 11 bases fit TRBD2. From germline, CDR1 is SGHNT and CDR2 YYREEE (reference sequence). The CDR3 runs to 17 residues. Germline trimming cut 1 base from V and 0 bases from J; bases unmatched to any gene: 2. The CDR3 sequence is CASSLPSGGTNTGELFF. For the CDR3, the DNA is TGTGCCAGCAGCTTGCCTAGCGGGGGGACGAACACCGGGGAGCTGTTTTTT.

The genes are TRBV3-1 (or the pseudogene TRBV3-2) and TRBJ2-7, with 7 positions matching TRBD1. J was trimmed by 1 base and V by 1 base; bases with no gene match: 7. Germline assignment: CDR1 LGHDT and CDR2 YNNKEL (reference sequence). The CDR3 has 16 residues. CDR3 amino acids: CASSQGLGQISYEQYF. The CDR3, as DNA: TGTGCCAGCAGCCAAGGGCTGGGACAGATATCCTACGAGCAGTACTTC.

The chain carries TRBV6-4 and TRBJ2-2; D may be TRBD1 (6 bases). CDR3 size: 14 residues. Germline V gives CDR1 MRHNA, CDR2 SNTAGT. Trimming pared 5 bases from V and 1 base from J, leaving 8 bases between. DNA of the CDR3: TGTGCCAGCAGTCCGGGACAGAACACCGGGGAGCTGTTTTTT. Its protein is CASSPGQNTGELFF.

This rearrangement joins TRBV2 to TRBJ1-2, with D possibly being TRBD1 (5 bases). Germline CDR1 reads SNHLY; CDR2 reads FYNNEI. V was trimmed by 1 base and J by 4 bases, leaving 13 bases between them. The CDR3 runs 15 residues. The CDR3: CASSEGARGPYGYTF. The CDR3 DNA sequence: TGTGCCAGCAGTGAAGGGGCTAGGGGTCCCTATGGCTACACCTTC.

The chain couples TRBV19 to TRBJ1-5; unclear D gene. V was clipped by 1 base and J by 7 bases, with 14 bases between them. The germline CDR1 and CDR2 sequences are LNHDA and SQIVND (reference sequence). The CDR3 loop spans 15 amino acids. The DNA of the CDR3 is TGTGCCAGTAGTATAGTACAACCCTCGGAGCAGCCCCAGCATTTT. Its translation: CASSIVQPSEQPQHF.